These T cell receptor beta chains were read from a single sample in a study of blood T cells in healthy people across ages. MiXCR, run by TCRdb on the 5' RACE reads, gives a single entry per CDR3 protein. Altogether 1,500,000 or so distinct CDR3 sequences are present, approximately 43% being singletons, with the ten largest covering approximately 4%. The specimen sequenced was blood. These receptor sequences come from a woman younger than 30 in good health. CDR3s include the opening cysteine and the closing phenylalanine or tryptophan. Fields, in order: clone size, V gene, J gene, D gene, CDR3 DNA, CDR3 protein. A D gene is named only where the DNA matches it firmly. Part of the rows lack a size; the others show once, few, many or a class for expanded clones.

clone_size: many; v_call: TRBV5-1; j_call: TRBJ2-3; d_call: NA; cdr3_nt: TGTGCCAGCAGCTTATCGGGATCTAGCACAGATACGCAGTATTTT; cdr3_aa: CASSLSGSSTDTQYF
clone_size: NA; v_call: TRBV20-1; j_call: TRBJ1-2; d_call: TRBD1; cdr3_nt: TGCAGTGCTAGTAGGGAGGGACAGGCGATTTATGGCTACACCTTC; cdr3_aa: CSASREGQAIYGYTF
clone_size: NA; v_call: TRBV4-3; j_call: TRBJ1-2; d_call: NA; cdr3_nt: TGCGCCAGCAGCCAAGAAGGGGATGGCTACACCTTC; cdr3_aa: CASSQEGDGYTF
clone_size: few; v_call: TRBV7-2; j_call: TRBJ1-5; d_call: NA; cdr3_nt: TGTGCCAGCAGCGCGGGACACTCCAATCAGCCCCAGCATTTT; cdr3_aa: CASSAGHSNQPQHF
clone_size: NA; v_call: TRBV5-1; j_call: TRBJ2-5; d_call: NA; cdr3_nt: TGCGCCAGCAGCTTGGGGATGACAGCTTACCAAGAGACCCAGTACTTC; cdr3_aa: CASSLGMTAYQETQYF
clone_size: NA; v_call: TRBV6-1; j_call: TRBJ2-3; d_call: NA; cdr3_nt: TGTGCCAGCAGTGAAGTTGGAAATACGCAGTATTTT; cdr3_aa: CASSEVGNTQYF
clone_size: NA; v_call: TRBV29-1; j_call: TRBJ2-1; d_call: TRBD2; cdr3_nt: TGCAGCGTTGTACTAGCGGGGTACAATGAGCAGTTCTTC; cdr3_aa: CSVVLAGYNEQFF
clone_size: few; v_call: TRBV12-3/TRBV12-4; j_call: TRBJ2-3; d_call: NA; cdr3_nt: TGTGCCAGCAGTTTAGTACAGCCTGGGGGGCAGTATTTT; cdr3_aa: CASSLVQPGGQYF
clone_size: NA; v_call: TRBV28; j_call: TRBJ1-2; d_call: NA; cdr3_nt: TGTGCCAGCAGTTTCGCCTGGATAAGGAACTATGGCTACACCTTC; cdr3_aa: CASSFAWIRNYGYTF
clone_size: NA; v_call: TRBV20-1; j_call: TRBJ2-1; d_call: TRBD2; cdr3_nt: TGCAGTGCTAGAGAGGGGCGGGGAGGGTTGGATGAGCAGTTCTTC; cdr3_aa: CSAREGRGGLDEQFF
clone_size: NA; v_call: TRBV30; j_call: TRBJ1-1; d_call: NA; cdr3_nt: TGTGCCTGGAGTGGACGGGCGATGAACACTGAAGCTTTCTTT; cdr3_aa: CAWSGRAMNTEAFF
clone_size: NA; v_call: TRBV9; j_call: TRBJ2-7; d_call: NA; cdr3_nt: TGTGCCAGCAGCCCAGGTCCCCTGGGGCGTTCAGCCGAGCAGTACTTC; cdr3_aa: CASSPGPLGRSAEQYF
clone_size: NA; v_call: TRBV6-5; j_call: TRBJ1-2; d_call: NA; cdr3_nt: TGTGCCAGCCGTGACTCGGAGGGATTCTATGGCTACACCTTC; cdr3_aa: CASRDSEGFYGYTF
clone_size: NA; v_call: TRBV9; j_call: TRBJ2-5; d_call: NA; cdr3_nt: TGTGCCAGCAGCTCAATCGAGGGGGGAGAGACCCAGTACTTC; cdr3_aa: CASSSIEGGETQYF
clone_size: many; v_call: TRBV10-3; j_call: TRBJ2-3; d_call: NA; cdr3_nt: TGTGCCATCAGTGAGGGTGGGAACACAGATACGCAGTATTTT; cdr3_aa: CAISEGGNTDTQYF
clone_size: NA; v_call: TRBV6-1; j_call: TRBJ1-6; d_call: TRBD1; cdr3_nt: TGTGCCAGCAGGGGACAGGGAAGCTATAATTCACCCCTCCACTTT; cdr3_aa: CASRGQGSYNSPLHF
clone_size: few; v_call: TRBV28; j_call: TRBJ2-5; d_call: NA; cdr3_nt: TGTGCCAGCAGTTTAGAGGACGTCCAGGACCAGTACTTC; cdr3_aa: CASSLEDVQDQYF
clone_size: few; v_call: TRBV6-1; j_call: TRBJ1-5; d_call: NA; cdr3_nt: TGTGCCAGCAGTGAATTAGCGGTGGGCTGGCAGCCCCAGCATTTT; cdr3_aa: CASSELAVGWQPQHF
clone_size: NA; v_call: TRBV7-9; j_call: TRBJ2-1; d_call: TRBD2; cdr3_nt: TGTGCCAGCAGCTGGGTAGCGGGCAATGAGCAGTTCTTC; cdr3_aa: CASSWVAGNEQFF
clone_size: NA; v_call: TRBV29-1; j_call: TRBJ2-5; d_call: NA; cdr3_nt: TGCAGCGTTATGCGAGCCGAGACCCAGTACTTC; cdr3_aa: CSVMRAETQYF
clone_size: NA; v_call: TRBV11-2; j_call: TRBJ2-1; d_call: TRBD1; cdr3_nt: TGTGCCACCGGACAGGGACCCACCTATTACAATGAGCAGTTCTTC; cdr3_aa: CATGQGPTYYNEQFF
clone_size: NA; v_call: TRBV10-1; j_call: TRBJ2-1; d_call: NA; cdr3_nt: TGCGCCAGCAGCGGGGCGGATGGGGCCGATCCGTACAATGAGCAGTTCTTC; cdr3_aa: CASSGADGADPYNEQFF
clone_size: few; v_call: TRBV5-1; j_call: TRBJ1-1; d_call: NA; cdr3_nt: TGCGCCAGCAGCTGGACATTGGGTTTGGACACTGAAGCTTTCTTT; cdr3_aa: CASSWTLGLDTEAFF
clone_size: NA; v_call: TRBV7-2; j_call: TRBJ2-3; d_call: NA; cdr3_nt: TGTGCCAGCAGCTTAGCGGCTGGATCACCACGCACAGATACGCAGTATTTT; cdr3_aa: CASSLAAGSPRTDTQYF
clone_size: few; v_call: TRBV7-9; j_call: TRBJ2-7; d_call: NA; cdr3_nt: TGTGCCAGCAGCTTAGGGCGAATGAGGGACGATAACCACGAGCAGTACTTC; cdr3_aa: CASSLGRMRDDNHEQYF
clone_size: NA; v_call: TRBV7-2; j_call: TRBJ2-1; d_call: NA; cdr3_nt: TGTGCCAGCAGCTCTCCGGGTCTGGCAAGCAATGAGCAGTTCTTC; cdr3_aa: CASSSPGLASNEQFF
clone_size: NA; v_call: TRBV18; j_call: TRBJ2-4; d_call: NA; cdr3_nt: TGTGCCAGCTCAGTTTCCAAAAACATTCAGTACTTC; cdr3_aa: CASSVSKNIQYF
clone_size: NA; v_call: TRBV20-1; j_call: TRBJ2-4; d_call: TRBD2; cdr3_nt: TGCAGTGCCCTGGGACTAGCGGGGGGGGCCAAAAACATTCAGTACTTC; cdr3_aa: CSALGLAGGAKNIQYF
clone_size: few; v_call: TRBV6-5; j_call: TRBJ2-1; d_call: TRBD1; cdr3_nt: TGTGCCAGCAGTCGGGACAGGGCGGGGATTTACAATGAGCAGTTCTTC; cdr3_aa: CASSRDRAGIYNEQFF
clone_size: few; v_call: TRBV20-1; j_call: TRBJ1-6; d_call: NA; cdr3_nt: TGCAGTGTCACCAGGGCAGGGCAAATGGGACCCCTCCACTTT; cdr3_aa: CSVTRAGQMGPLHF
clone_size: NA; v_call: TRBV5-1; j_call: TRBJ1-2; d_call: NA; cdr3_nt: TGCGCCAGCAGCCCCACTCTGACCTATGGCTACACCTTC; cdr3_aa: CASSPTLTYGYTF
clone_size: few; v_call: TRBV6-5; j_call: TRBJ2-1; d_call: TRBD1; cdr3_nt: TGTGCCAGCAGTTACTATGCGGGACAGGACAATGAGCAGTTCTTC; cdr3_aa: CASSYYAGQDNEQFF
clone_size: few; v_call: TRBV18; j_call: TRBJ1-1; d_call: TRBD1; cdr3_nt: TGTGCCAGCTCACCACAAGGACAGGGGGAGGAAGCTTTCTTT; cdr3_aa: CASSPQGQGEEAFF
clone_size: NA; v_call: TRBV6-5; j_call: TRBJ1-6; d_call: TRBD1; cdr3_nt: TGTGCCAGCAGAGGGGACAGGGCGAATTCACCCCTCCACTTT; cdr3_aa: CASRGDRANSPLHF
clone_size: few; v_call: TRBV24-1; j_call: TRBJ2-5; d_call: TRBD2; cdr3_nt: TGTGCCACCAGCCGTGGACTAGCGGGAATGGAGACCCAGTACTTC; cdr3_aa: CATSRGLAGMETQYF
clone_size: few; v_call: TRBV20-1; j_call: TRBJ2-7; d_call: NA; cdr3_nt: TGCAGTGCTAGAGGTCCGACTAGTTACGAGCAGTACTTC; cdr3_aa: CSARGPTSYEQYF
clone_size: few; v_call: TRBV2; j_call: TRBJ2-1; d_call: NA; cdr3_nt: TGTGCCAGCAGTGAAGCTAGGTACAATGAGCAGTTCTTC; cdr3_aa: CASSEARYNEQFF
clone_size: NA; v_call: TRBV29-1; j_call: TRBJ2-1; d_call: NA; cdr3_nt: TGCAGCGTTGAAGATGACGGGCTTGAGCAGTTCTTC; cdr3_aa: CSVEDDGLEQFF
clone_size: NA; v_call: TRBV18; j_call: TRBJ2-7; d_call: NA; cdr3_nt: TGTGCCAGCGCACCTTACACTAACTACGAGCAGTACTTC; cdr3_aa: CASAPYTNYEQYF
clone_size: few; v_call: TRBV6-2/TRBV6-3; j_call: TRBJ2-1; d_call: NA; cdr3_nt: TGTGCCAGCACTTCCCCGACTACAGGGTTAAGGTACAATGAGCAGTTCTTC; cdr3_aa: CASTSPTTGLRYNEQFF
clone_size: NA; v_call: TRBV6-2/TRBV6-3; j_call: TRBJ2-1; d_call: TRBD2; cdr3_nt: TGTGCCAGCAGTTACCCTAGCGGGGGGCCCAACTACAATGAGCAGTTCTTC; cdr3_aa: CASSYPSGGPNYNEQFF
clone_size: many; v_call: TRBV7-8; j_call: TRBJ2-3; d_call: NA; cdr3_nt: TGTGCCAGCACGAAGACGCAGCATTCACTCACAGATACGCAGTATTTT; cdr3_aa: CASTKTQHSLTDTQYF
clone_size: NA; v_call: TRBV12-3/TRBV12-4; j_call: TRBJ2-3; d_call: NA; cdr3_nt: TGTGCCAGCAGTTTCCATGGGGATTGGGCAGATACGCAGTATTTT; cdr3_aa: CASSFHGDWADTQYF
clone_size: NA; v_call: TRBV6-2/TRBV6-3; j_call: TRBJ1-1; d_call: NA; cdr3_nt: TGTGCCAGCAGTTCCGGGGGGCGCGGGAACACTGAAGCTTTTTTT; cdr3_aa: CASSSGGRGNTEAFF
clone_size: few; v_call: TRBV10-3; j_call: TRBJ1-5; d_call: NA; cdr3_nt: TGTGCCATCAGTGAGGAGGCTATTGGCAATCAGCCCCAGCATTTT; cdr3_aa: CAISEEAIGNQPQHF
clone_size: NA; v_call: TRBV29-1; j_call: TRBJ2-7; d_call: NA; cdr3_nt: TGCAGCGTACAGGGGAGGACCTACGAGCAGTACTTC; cdr3_aa: CSVQGRTYEQYF
clone_size: few; v_call: TRBV9; j_call: TRBJ2-7; d_call: NA; cdr3_nt: TGTGCCAGCAGCGGGACCGGGACAAACTACGAGCAGTACTTC; cdr3_aa: CASSGTGTNYEQYF
clone_size: NA; v_call: TRBV4-1; j_call: TRBJ2-7; d_call: TRBD2; cdr3_nt: TGCGCCAGCAGCCAGGGGACTACCGGGGAGCAGTACTTC; cdr3_aa: CASSQGTTGEQYF
clone_size: NA; v_call: TRBV24-1; j_call: TRBJ2-7; d_call: TRBD1; cdr3_nt: TGTGCCACCAGTGAACAGGGGCGCGGTAGAAACGAGCAGTACTTC; cdr3_aa: CATSEQGRGRNEQYF
clone_size: once; v_call: TRBV27; j_call: TRBJ2-2; d_call: TRBD2; cdr3_nt: TGTGCCAGCTCCTCTATAGCGGGAGCGAACACCGGGGAGCTGTTTTTT; cdr3_aa: CASSSIAGANTGELFF
clone_size: NA; v_call: TRBV15; j_call: TRBJ2-3; d_call: NA; cdr3_nt: TGTGCCACCAGCGCCTCTCTAGCGCCCCACACAGATACGCAGTATTTT; cdr3_aa: CATSASLAPHTDTQYF
clone_size: NA; v_call: TRBV7-2; j_call: TRBJ2-5; d_call: TRBD2; cdr3_nt: TGTGCCAGCAGCCGAGCGGGGGCCCAAGAGACCCAGTACTTC; cdr3_aa: CASSRAGAQETQYF
clone_size: few; v_call: TRBV12-3/TRBV12-4; j_call: TRBJ2-3; d_call: NA; cdr3_nt: TGTGCCAGCAGGGACGGGACCACAGATACGCAGTATTTT; cdr3_aa: CASRDGTTDTQYF
clone_size: NA; v_call: TRBV9; j_call: TRBJ2-1; d_call: TRBD2; cdr3_nt: TGTGCCAGCAGCGTAGGGACTAGCGGCAGTGAGCAGTTCTTC; cdr3_aa: CASSVGTSGSEQFF
clone_size: NA; v_call: TRBV7-2; j_call: TRBJ2-6; d_call: NA; cdr3_nt: TGTGCCAGCAGTGTTGGACCCTACTCTGGGGCCAACGTCCTGACTTTC; cdr3_aa: CASSVGPYSGANVLTF